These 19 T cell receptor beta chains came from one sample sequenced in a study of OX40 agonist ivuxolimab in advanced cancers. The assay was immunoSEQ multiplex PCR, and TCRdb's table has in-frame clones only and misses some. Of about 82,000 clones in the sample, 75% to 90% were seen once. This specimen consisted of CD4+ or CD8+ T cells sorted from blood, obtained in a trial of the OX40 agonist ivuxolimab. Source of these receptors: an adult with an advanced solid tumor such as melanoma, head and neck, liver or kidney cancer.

This CDR3 reads CASSSAGVLTEAFF. CDR3 coding DNA: TGTGCCAGCAGTTCTGCAGGGGTGTTGACTGAAGCTTTCTTT. V and J are TRBV7-3 and TRBJ1-1; a possible D gene is TRBD1 (6 bases). The V and J ends lost 6 bases and 5 bases respectively, with 16 bases between them. Germline CDR1 SGHTA, CDR2 FQGTGA. This CDR3 is 14 amino acids long.

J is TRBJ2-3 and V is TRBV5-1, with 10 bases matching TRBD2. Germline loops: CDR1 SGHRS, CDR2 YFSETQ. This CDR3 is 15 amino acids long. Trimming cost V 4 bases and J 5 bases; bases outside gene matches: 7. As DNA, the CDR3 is TGCGCCAGCAGCAACCCGGCTAGCGGGGGAGATACGCAGTATTTT. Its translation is CASSNPASGGDTQYF.

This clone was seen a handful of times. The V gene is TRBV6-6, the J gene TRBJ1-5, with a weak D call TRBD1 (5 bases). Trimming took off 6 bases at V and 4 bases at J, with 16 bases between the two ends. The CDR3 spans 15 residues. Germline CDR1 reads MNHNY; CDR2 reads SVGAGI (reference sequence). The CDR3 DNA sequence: TGTGCCAGCAGCCGGGGGGAGGGAAAAAATCAGCCCCAGCATTTT. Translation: CASSRGEGKNQPQHF.

CDR3 coding DNA: TGTGCCAGCAGCTCCAAGCTGGAGCGGACTGAAGCTTTCTTT. Protein sequence: CASSSKLERTEAFF. V gene TRBV7-9 combines with J gene TRBJ1-1, with unresolved D. Germline assignment: CDR1 SEHNR and CDR2 FQNEAQ (reference sequence). V was trimmed by 4 bases and J by 5 bases, leaving 14 bases between them. This CDR3 is 14 amino acids long.

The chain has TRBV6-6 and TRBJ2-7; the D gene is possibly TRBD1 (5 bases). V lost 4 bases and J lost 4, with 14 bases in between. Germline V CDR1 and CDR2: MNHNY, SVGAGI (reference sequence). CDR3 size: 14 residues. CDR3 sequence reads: CASSLGRDTYEQYF. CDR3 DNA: TGTGCCAGCAGTTTGGGCAGGGATACTTACGAGCAGTACTTC.

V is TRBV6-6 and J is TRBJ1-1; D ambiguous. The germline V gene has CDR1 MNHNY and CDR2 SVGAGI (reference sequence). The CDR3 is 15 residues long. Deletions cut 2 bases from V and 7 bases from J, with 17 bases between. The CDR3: CASSYQAAFLGEAFF. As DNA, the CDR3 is TGTGCCAGCAGTTACCAGGCAGCCTTCCTCGGTGAAGCTTTCTTT.

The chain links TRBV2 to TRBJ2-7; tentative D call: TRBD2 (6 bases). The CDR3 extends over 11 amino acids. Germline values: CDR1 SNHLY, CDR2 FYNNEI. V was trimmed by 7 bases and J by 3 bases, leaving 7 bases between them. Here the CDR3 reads CASTGGYEQYF. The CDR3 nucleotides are TGTGCCAGCACCGGGGGCTACGAGCAGTACTTC.

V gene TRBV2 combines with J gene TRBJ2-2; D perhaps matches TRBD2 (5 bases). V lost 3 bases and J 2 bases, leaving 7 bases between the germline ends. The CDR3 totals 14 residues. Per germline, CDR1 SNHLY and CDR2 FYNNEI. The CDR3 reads CASSEGSNTGELFF. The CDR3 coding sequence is TGTGCCAGCAGTGAGGGGAGTAACACCGGGGAGCTGTTTTTT.

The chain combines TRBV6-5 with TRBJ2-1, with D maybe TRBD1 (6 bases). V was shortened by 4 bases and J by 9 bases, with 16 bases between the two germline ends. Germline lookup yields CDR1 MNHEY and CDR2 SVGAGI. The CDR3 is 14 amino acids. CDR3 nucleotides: TGTGCCAGCAGTTCAGGGGCGGTCCGCGGTGAGCAGTTCTTC. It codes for CASSSGAVRGEQFF.

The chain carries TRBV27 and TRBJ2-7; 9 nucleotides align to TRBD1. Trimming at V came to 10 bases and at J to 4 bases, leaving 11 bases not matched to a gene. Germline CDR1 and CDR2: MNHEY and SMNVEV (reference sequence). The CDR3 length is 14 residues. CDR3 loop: CATGRDRVLYEQYF. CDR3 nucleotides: TGTGCCACCGGCCGGGACAGGGTCTTATACGAGCAGTACTTC.

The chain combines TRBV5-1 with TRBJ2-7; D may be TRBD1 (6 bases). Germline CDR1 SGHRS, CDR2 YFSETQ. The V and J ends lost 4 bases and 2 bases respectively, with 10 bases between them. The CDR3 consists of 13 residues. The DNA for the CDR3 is TGCGCCAGCAGCCGAGGACAGACCTACGAGCAGTACTTC. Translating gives CASSRGQTYEQYF.

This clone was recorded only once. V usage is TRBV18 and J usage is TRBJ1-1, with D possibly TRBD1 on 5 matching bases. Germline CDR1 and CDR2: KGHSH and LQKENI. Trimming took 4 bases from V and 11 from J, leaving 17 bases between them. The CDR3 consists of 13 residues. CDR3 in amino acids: CASSLSTEVSAFF. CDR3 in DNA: TGTGCCAGCTCACTATCGACAGAGGTATCCGCTTTCTTT.

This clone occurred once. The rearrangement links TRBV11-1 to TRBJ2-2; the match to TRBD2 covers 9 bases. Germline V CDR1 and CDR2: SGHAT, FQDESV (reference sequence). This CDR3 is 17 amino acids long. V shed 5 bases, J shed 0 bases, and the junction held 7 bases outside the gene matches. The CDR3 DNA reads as TGTGCCAGCAGCCAGATAGCGGGGGCCCCGAACACCGGGGAGCTGTTTTTT. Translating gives CASSQIAGAPNTGELFF.

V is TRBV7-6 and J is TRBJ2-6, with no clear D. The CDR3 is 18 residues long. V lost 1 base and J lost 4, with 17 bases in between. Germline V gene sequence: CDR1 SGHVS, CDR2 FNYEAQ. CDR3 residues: CASSLEAQSPLGANVLTF. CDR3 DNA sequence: TGTGCCAGCAGCTTAGAGGCACAGTCCCCTCTCGGGGCCAACGTCCTGACTTTC.

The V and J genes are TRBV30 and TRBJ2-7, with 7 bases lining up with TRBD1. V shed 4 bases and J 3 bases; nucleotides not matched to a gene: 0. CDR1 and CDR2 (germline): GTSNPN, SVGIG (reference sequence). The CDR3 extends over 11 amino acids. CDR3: CAWTGGYEQYF. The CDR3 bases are TGTGCCTGGACAGGGGGCTACGAGCAGTACTTC.

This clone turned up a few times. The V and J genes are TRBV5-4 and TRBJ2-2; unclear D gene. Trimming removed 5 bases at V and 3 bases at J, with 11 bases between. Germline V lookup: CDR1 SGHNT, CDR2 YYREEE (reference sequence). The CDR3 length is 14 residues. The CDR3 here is CASRVGGYTGELFF. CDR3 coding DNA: TGTGCCAGCAGGGTGGGTGGATACACCGGGGAGCTGTTTTTT.

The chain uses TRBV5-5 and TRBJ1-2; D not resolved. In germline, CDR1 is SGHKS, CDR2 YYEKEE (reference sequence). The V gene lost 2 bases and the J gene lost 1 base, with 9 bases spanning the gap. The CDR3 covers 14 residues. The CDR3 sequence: CASSLNEGNYGYTF. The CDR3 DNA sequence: TGTGCCAGCAGCTTAAATGAGGGTAACTATGGCTACACCTTC.

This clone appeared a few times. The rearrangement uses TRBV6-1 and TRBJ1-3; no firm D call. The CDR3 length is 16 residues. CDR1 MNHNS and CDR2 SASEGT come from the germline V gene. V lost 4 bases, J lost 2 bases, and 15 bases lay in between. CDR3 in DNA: TGTGCCAGCAGTGGATTGATGGGGAAGACTGGAAACACCATATATTTT. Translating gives CASSGLMGKTGNTIYF.

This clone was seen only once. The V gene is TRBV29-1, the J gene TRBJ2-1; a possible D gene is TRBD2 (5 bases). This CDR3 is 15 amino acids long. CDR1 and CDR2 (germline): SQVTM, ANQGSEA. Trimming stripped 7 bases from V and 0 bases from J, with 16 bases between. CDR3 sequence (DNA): TGCAGCGCTGACCCTAGCTCTGGCTCCTACAATGAGCAGTTCTTC. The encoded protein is CSADPSSGSYNEQFF.